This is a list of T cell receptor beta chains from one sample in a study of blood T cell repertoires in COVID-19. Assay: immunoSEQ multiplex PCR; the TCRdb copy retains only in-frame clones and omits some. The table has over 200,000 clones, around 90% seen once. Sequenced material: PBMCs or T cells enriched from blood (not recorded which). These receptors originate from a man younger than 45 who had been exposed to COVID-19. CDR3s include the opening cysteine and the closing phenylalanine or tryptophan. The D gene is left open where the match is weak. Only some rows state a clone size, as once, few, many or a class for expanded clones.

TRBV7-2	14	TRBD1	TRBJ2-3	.	TGTGCCAGCAGCCTAGGACAGGCTCCGGATACGCAGTATTTT	CASSLGQAPDTQYF
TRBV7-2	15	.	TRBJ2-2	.	TGTGCCAGCAGCTTAGAGGGGGGGCAGACCGGGGAGCTGTTTTTT	CASSLEGGQTGELFF
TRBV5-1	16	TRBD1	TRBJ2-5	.	TGCGCCAGCCGCCCTACCGGGACAGGGAGTAGGGAGACCCAGTACTTC	CASRPTGTGSRETQYF
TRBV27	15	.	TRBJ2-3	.	TGTGCCAGCAGTCTACCGGGGATGAGCACAGATACGCAGTATTTT	CASSLPGMSTDTQYF
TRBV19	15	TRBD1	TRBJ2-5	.	TGTGCCAGTAGCTTTGAAAACAGGGGCCTAGAGACCCAGTACTTC	CASSFENRGLETQYF
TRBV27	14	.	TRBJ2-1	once	TGTGCCAGCAGTTTAGAGGTCTCCTGGAATGAGCAGTTCTTC	CASSLEVSWNEQFF
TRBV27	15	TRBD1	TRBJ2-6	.	TGTGCCAGCAGGGACAGGGGCTCTGGGGCCAACGTCCTGACTTTC	CASRDRGSGANVLTF
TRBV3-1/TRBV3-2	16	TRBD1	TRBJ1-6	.	TGTGCCAGCAGTCCCTCACAGGGGGCGAAAAATTCACCCCTCCACTTT	CASSPSQGAKNSPLHF
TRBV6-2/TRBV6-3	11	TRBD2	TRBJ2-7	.	TGTGCCAGCAGTTACCGGGGGGAGGAGTACTTC	CASSYRGEEYF
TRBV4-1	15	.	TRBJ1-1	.	TGCGCCAGCAGCCAAGATCCGAACATGAACACTGAAGCTTTCTTT	CASSQDPNMNTEAFF
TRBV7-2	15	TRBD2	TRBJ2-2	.	TGTGCCAGCAGCGTACTAGCGGGTCACACCGGGGAGCTGTTTTTT	CASSVLAGHTGELFF
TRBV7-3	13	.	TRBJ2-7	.	TGTGCCAGCAGCTTAGAGGCAGACTACGAGCAGTACTTC	CASSLEADYEQYF
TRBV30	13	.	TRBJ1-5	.	TGTGCTACTCAGGGGCGCCGCAATCAGCCCCAGCATTTT	CATQGRRNQPQHF
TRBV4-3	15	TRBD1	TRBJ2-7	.	TGCGCCAGCAGCCTAGCCGGGACAGGGGGTTACGAGCAGTACTTC	CASSLAGTGGYEQYF
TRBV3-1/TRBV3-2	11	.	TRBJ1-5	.	TGTGCCAGCAGCCCCCTTTGGCCCCAGCATTTT	CASSPLWPQHF
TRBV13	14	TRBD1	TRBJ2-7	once	TGTGCCAGCAGCAACCGGGACAGCCCCTACGAGCAGTACTTC	CASSNRDSPYEQYF
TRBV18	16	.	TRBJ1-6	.	TGTGCCAGCTCACCACTCTCGGACAGAGTCAATTCACCCCTCCACTTT	CASSPLSDRVNSPLHF
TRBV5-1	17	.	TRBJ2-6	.	TGCGCCAGCAGCTTGTCACCCCAGGGTTCTGGGGCCAACGTCCTGACTTTC	CASSLSPQGSGANVLTF
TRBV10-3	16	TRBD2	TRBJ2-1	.	TGTGCCATCAGTGAGATGGGAAATAGCGGGGGGATCGCGCAGTTCTTC	CAISEMGNSGGIAQFF
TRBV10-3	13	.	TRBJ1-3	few	TGTGCCATCAGTCGCGAGACAGCAAACACCATATATTTT	CAISRETANTIYF
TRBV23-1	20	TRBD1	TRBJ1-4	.	TGCGCCAGCAGTCAATCTCCCCGGGGACAGCTAAAGCCAACTAATGAAAAACTGTTTTTT	CASSQSPRGQLKPTNEKLFF
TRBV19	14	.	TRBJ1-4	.	TGTGCCAGTAGAAAGGGAGCAACTAATGAAAAACTGTTTTTT	CASRKGATNEKLFF
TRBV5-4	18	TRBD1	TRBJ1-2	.	TGTGCCAGCAGAACAGGGGGCAGGGTCTTCGAGGATAACTATGGCTACACCTTC	CASRTGGRVFEDNYGYTF
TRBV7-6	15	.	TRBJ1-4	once	TGTGCCAGCAGCTTAGCGGGCCTAATTAATGAAAAACTGTTTTTT	CASSLAGLINEKLFF
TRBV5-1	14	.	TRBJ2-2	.	TGCGCCAGCAGTGCGGATGGGAACACCGGGGAGCTGTTTTTT	CASSADGNTGELFF
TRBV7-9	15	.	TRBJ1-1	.	TGTGCCAGCAGCTACGAGGGATTAGCGAACACTGAAGCTTTCTTT	CASSYEGLANTEAFF
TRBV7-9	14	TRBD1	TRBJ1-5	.	TGTGCCAGCAGCTTATCACAGGGGCGTCAGCCCCAGCATTTT	CASSLSQGRQPQHF
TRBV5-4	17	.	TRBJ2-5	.	TGTGCCAGCAACCGATTTGGAGGTGTGGGTGGGAAAGAGACCCAGTACTTC	CASNRFGGVGGKETQYF
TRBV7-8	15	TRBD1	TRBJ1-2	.	TGTGCCAGCAGCCATGGACAGGAGATAAACTATGGCTACACCTTC	CASSHGQEINYGYTF
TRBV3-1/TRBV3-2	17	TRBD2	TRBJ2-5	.	TGTGCCAGCAGCCCAGGACTAGCGGGGGGGCATGGGATGACCCAGTACTTC	CASSPGLAGGHGMTQYF
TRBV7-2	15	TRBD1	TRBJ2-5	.	TGTGCCAGCAGCGGGACCGGGACAGGCGGCGAGACCCAGTACTTC	CASSGTGTGGETQYF
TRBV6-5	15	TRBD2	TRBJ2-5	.	TGTGCCAGCAGAGCTAGCGGGGGGGAGCGGACGACCCAGTACTTC	CASRASGGERTTQYF
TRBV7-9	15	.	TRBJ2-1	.	TGTGCCAGCAGCTTACCGCCCTCGGGTTTCGATGAGCAGTTCTTC	CASSLPPSGFDEQFF
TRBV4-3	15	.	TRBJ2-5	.	TGCGCCAGCAGGAAGGCGCCGACAGGAACGGGGACCCAGTACTTC	CASRKAPTGTGTQYF
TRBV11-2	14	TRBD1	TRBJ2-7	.	TGTGCCAGCAGCTTAGGAACAGGGGTCGACGAGCAGTACTTC	CASSLGTGVDEQYF
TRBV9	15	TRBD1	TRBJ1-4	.	TGTGCCAGCAGCACCCGACAGGGGCCTAATGAAAAACTGTTTTTT	CASSTRQGPNEKLFF
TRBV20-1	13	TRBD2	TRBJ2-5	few	TGCAGTGCTAGTTCTAGCGGCCAAGAGACCCAGTACTTC	CSASSSGQETQYF
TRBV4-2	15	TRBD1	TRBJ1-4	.	TGTGCCAGCAGCCAAGAAGGGACAGGAAACGAAAAACTGTTTTTT	CASSQEGTGNEKLFF
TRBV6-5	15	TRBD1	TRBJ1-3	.	TGTGCCAGCAGCCGGACAGGGAGCTCTGGAAACACCATATATTTT	CASSRTGSSGNTIYF
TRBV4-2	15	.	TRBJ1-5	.	TGTGCCAGCAGCCAAGGGACAGTTAGCAATCAGCCCCAGCATTTT	CASSQGTVSNQPQHF
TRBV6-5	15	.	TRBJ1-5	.	TGTGCCAGCAGTCAACCGACAGGATTGGGACAGCCCCAGCATTTT	CASSQPTGLGQPQHF
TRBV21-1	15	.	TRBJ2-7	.	TGTGCCAGCAGCAAAAGGGGCAGGCCATCCTACGAGCAGTACTTC	CASSKRGRPSYEQYF
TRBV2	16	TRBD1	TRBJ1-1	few	TGTGCCAGCAGTGAGTTTTTTGGGACAGGGTACACTGAAGCTTTCTTT	CASSEFFGTGYTEAFF
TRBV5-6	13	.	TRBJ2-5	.	TGTGCCAGCAGCTTGTACAGTAGGGAGACCCAGTACTTC	CASSLYSRETQYF
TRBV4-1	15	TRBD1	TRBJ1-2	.	TGCGCCAGCAGGCTCAACGGACAGGGCCTATATGGCTACACCTTC	CASRLNGQGLYGYTF
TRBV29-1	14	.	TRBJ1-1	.	TGCAGCGTTAGATCAGGGGCTATGGGGACTGAAGCTTTCTTT	CSVRSGAMGTEAFF
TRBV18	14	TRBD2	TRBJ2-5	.	TGTGCCAGCTCACCACGCGCGGGGGAAGAGACCCAGTACTTC	CASSPRAGEETQYF
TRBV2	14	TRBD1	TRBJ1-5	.	TGTGCCAGCAGTGAAAGCAGGGGGCATCAGCCCCAGCATTTT	CASSESRGHQPQHF
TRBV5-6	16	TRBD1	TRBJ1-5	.	TGTGCCAGCAGCAAAGGGACAGGCGACCCCAATCAGCCCCAGCATTTT	CASSKGTGDPNQPQHF
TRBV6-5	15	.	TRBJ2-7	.	TGTGCCACCCCGGGGGCGGGGGTAGACTCCTACGAGCAGTACTTC	CATPGAGVDSYEQYF
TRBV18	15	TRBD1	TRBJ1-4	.	TGTGCCAGCTCACCGGACAGGGACCCTGATGAAAAACTGTTTTTT	CASSPDRDPDEKLFF
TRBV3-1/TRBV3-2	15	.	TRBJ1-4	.	TGTGCCAGCAGCCAAGGGGAGGGATGGAATGAAAAACTGTTTTTT	CASSQGEGWNEKLFF